Listed below are T cell receptor beta chains from one sample, sequenced in a study of shared clonotypes between healthy human individuals. The repertoire was sequenced with immunoSEQ multiplex PCR; TCRdb's copy has only in-frame clones and lacks some. The sample lists 450,000 to 500,000 clones, roughly 80% occurring once. The sequenced material came from PBMCs. These receptor sequences come from a woman aged 40 to 55 in good health. Some clones in this sample may be carry-over from other donors' samples. CDR3s include the opening cysteine and the closing phenylalanine or tryptophan. The order of the fields is CDR3 protein, CDR3 DNA, clone size, J gene, D gene, V gene. The D gene is left open where the match is weak. Clone size is shown for a subset of rows, as once, few, many or a class of expanded clone.

CDR3 protein: CASSVFGGDNQPQHF
CDR3 DNA: TGTGCCAGCAGCGTATTCGGGGGGGACAATCAGCCCCAGCATTTT
clone size: -
J gene: TRBJ1-5
D gene: -
V gene: TRBV9

CDR3 protein: CASSPGVGIYEQYF
CDR3 DNA: TGTGCCAGCAGCCCAGGGGTTGGAATTTACGAGCAGTACTTC
clone size: -
J gene: TRBJ2-7
D gene: -
V gene: TRBV11-2

CDR3 protein: CASSGRGPDTQYF
CDR3 DNA: TGTGCCAGCAGTGGCCGGGGCCCAGATACGCAGTATTTT
clone size: -
J gene: TRBJ2-3
D gene: -
V gene: TRBV6-5

CDR3 protein: CAWRGRLEYQETQYF
CDR3 DNA: TGTGCCTGGAGGGGCAGACTGGAGTACCAAGAGACCCAGTACTTC
clone size: few
J gene: TRBJ2-5
D gene: -
V gene: TRBV30

CDR3 protein: CASSSTGGIQPQHF
CDR3 DNA: TGTGCCAGCAGTTCTACAGGGGGCATTCAGCCCCAGCATTTT
clone size: -
J gene: TRBJ1-5
D gene: TRBD1
V gene: TRBV28

CDR3 protein: CARAWCVSNTEAFF
CDR3 DNA: TGCGCCAGAGCTTGGTGCGTTTCAAACACTGAAGCTTTCTTT
clone size: -
J gene: TRBJ1-1
D gene: -
V gene: TRBV5-1

CDR3 protein: CSVSGVAGSYNEQFF
CDR3 DNA: TGCAGCGTTTCAGGTGTAGCCGGCTCCTACAATGAGCAGTTCTTC
clone size: -
J gene: TRBJ2-1
D gene: -
V gene: TRBV29-1

CDR3 protein: CASSLGQGLGAFF
CDR3 DNA: TGCGCCAGCAGCTTAGGACAGGGTCTCGGGGCTTTCTTT
clone size: -
J gene: TRBJ1-1
D gene: TRBD1
V gene: TRBV5-1

CDR3 protein: CASSLARAWDIQYF
CDR3 DNA: TGTGCCAGCAGTTTAGCAAGGGCGTGGGACATTCAGTACTTC
clone size: -
J gene: TRBJ2-4
D gene: -
V gene: TRBV27

CDR3 protein: CASSLPTALEKLFF
CDR3 DNA: TGTGCCAGCAGTTTACCGACAGCTCTCGAAAAACTGTTTTTT
clone size: -
J gene: TRBJ1-4
D gene: -
V gene: TRBV28

CDR3 protein: CASSLKGSGRNTYNEQFF
CDR3 DNA: TGTGCCAGCAGCTTAAAAGGCTCGGGGAGGAACACCTACAATGAGCAGTTCTTC
clone size: -
J gene: TRBJ2-1
D gene: -
V gene: TRBV7-6

CDR3 protein: CASSLGLFETSGYTQYF
CDR3 DNA: TGTGCCAGCAGCTTAGGTCTGTTTGAGACTAGCGGATATACGCAGTATTTT
clone size: -
J gene: TRBJ2-3
D gene: TRBD2
V gene: TRBV11-2

CDR3 protein: CASSFGREEQFF
CDR3 DNA: TGTGCCAGCAGCTTTGGGCGGGAAGAGCAGTTCTTC
clone size: -
J gene: TRBJ2-1
D gene: -
V gene: TRBV7-9

CDR3 protein: CASRQRENTGELFF
CDR3 DNA: TGTGCCAGCCGGCAACGGGAGAACACCGGGGAGCTGTTTTTT
clone size: -
J gene: TRBJ2-2
D gene: -
V gene: TRBV28

CDR3 protein: CASSGTPQETQYF
CDR3 DNA: TGTGCCAGCAGTGGGACACCCCAAGAGACCCAGTACTTC
clone size: once
J gene: TRBJ2-5
D gene: -
V gene: TRBV28

CDR3 protein: CASTRGPNSNQPQHF
CDR3 DNA: TGTGCCTCCACAAGGGGGCCAAATAGCAATCAGCCCCAGCATTTT
clone size: -
J gene: TRBJ1-5
D gene: TRBD1
V gene: TRBV5-6

CDR3 protein: CASSAQAGEKLFF
CDR3 DNA: TGTGCCAGCAGCGCCCAGGCAGGAGAAAAACTGTTTTTT
clone size: -
J gene: TRBJ1-4
D gene: -
V gene: TRBV13

CDR3 protein: CASSLDRGAFF
CDR3 DNA: TGTGCCAGCAGCTTGGACCGGGGGGCTTTCTTT
clone size: -
J gene: TRBJ1-1
D gene: -
V gene: TRBV5-4

CDR3 protein: CASSIDRGETQYF
CDR3 DNA: TGTGCCAGCAGCATTGACAGGGGGGAGACCCAGTACTTC
clone size: -
J gene: TRBJ2-5
D gene: -
V gene: TRBV21-1

CDR3 protein: CASSLAPGVGETQYF
CDR3 DNA: TGTGCCAGCAGCTTAGCGCCGGGAGTCGGGGAGACCCAGTACTTC
clone size: many
J gene: TRBJ2-5
D gene: -
V gene: TRBV7-6

CDR3 protein: CASSLVGTSGSGETQYF
CDR3 DNA: TGCGCCAGCAGCTTGGTAGGGACTAGCGGGAGCGGAGAGACCCAGTACTTC
clone size: few
J gene: TRBJ2-5
D gene: TRBD2
V gene: TRBV5-1

CDR3 protein: CASSWDRDNQPQHF
CDR3 DNA: TGTGCCAGCTCTTGGGACAGGGACAATCAGCCCCAGCATTTT
clone size: -
J gene: TRBJ1-5
D gene: TRBD1
V gene: TRBV18

CDR3 protein: CASSSTGHNEKLFF
CDR3 DNA: TGTGCCAGCAGCTCCACAGGGCACAACGAAAAACTGTTTTTT
clone size: many
J gene: TRBJ1-4
D gene: -
V gene: TRBV5-5

CDR3 protein: CASRLSGVPNEKLFF
CDR3 DNA: TGTGCCAGCAGGCTATCAGGGGTCCCTAATGAAAAACTGTTTTTT
clone size: few
J gene: TRBJ1-4
D gene: -
V gene: TRBV2

CDR3 protein: CASSSVAGVQETQYF
CDR3 DNA: TGCGCCAGCAGTTCCGTGGCGGGAGTACAAGAGACCCAGTACTTC
clone size: -
J gene: TRBJ2-5
D gene: TRBD2
V gene: TRBV4-1

CDR3 protein: CAWTEGLAGGVQYF
CDR3 DNA: TGTGCCTGGACAGAGGGACTAGCGGGAGGGGTGCAGTACTTC
clone size: -
J gene: TRBJ2-7
D gene: TRBD2
V gene: TRBV30

CDR3 protein: CASITLNTEAFF
CDR3 DNA: TGTGCCAGCATCACCTTGAACACTGAAGCTTTCTTT
clone size: -
J gene: TRBJ1-1
D gene: -
V gene: TRBV5-5

CDR3 protein: CASSPGLAGGGETQYF
CDR3 DNA: TGTGCCAGCAGCCCCGGACTAGCGGGAGGGGGGGAGACCCAGTACTTC
clone size: -
J gene: TRBJ2-5
D gene: TRBD2
V gene: TRBV28

CDR3 protein: CASSMTGAGELFF
CDR3 DNA: TGTGCCAGTAGTATGACAGGTGCCGGGGAGCTGTTTTTT
clone size: -
J gene: TRBJ2-2
D gene: -
V gene: TRBV19